This entry features one T cell receptor (beta chain) sequence. Its target is unknown. These data are taken from a study of shared clonotypes between healthy human individuals. Regarding the study as a whole: For naive CD4 cells, approximately 4.7% of clonotypes were shared across several donors. Sequencing depth was expected to affect clonotype sharing among donors. Donor scarcity curtailed the genetic and exposure-history diversity represented herein.

V gave up 1 base and J gave up 5 bases, with 16 bases separating them. There are 16 residues in the CDR3. Germline CDR1 reads SGHVS; CDR2 reads FQNEAQ. Profiled with immunoSEQ multiplex PCR; TCRdb holds only in-frame clones, not every one. The data show roughly 2.6 million clones, 85% to 95% seen once. Input material: naive CD4+ T cells sorted from blood. Subset meaning: CD45RA+ positively selected. This clonotype was obtained from a man younger than 30 in good health. The V gene is TRBV7-8, the J gene TRBJ2-3, with D possibly being TRBD2 (5 bases). The CDR3 is CASSLDFGEWVDTQYF. Written as DNA, the CDR3 is TGTGCCAGCAGCTTAGATTTCGGGGAGTGGGTAGATACGCAGTATTTT.